This T cell receptor (beta chain) was documented in a study of spatial heterogeneity in lung cancer. Study-level points and caveats: TCRs found ubiquitously expanded in tumor appeared in blood more at resection than at follow-up.

Indicated time point: sample taken at primary tumor resection. Tumor, nontumor lung or frozen PBMC supplied whole RNA, sequenced without sorting. CDR3 size: 13 residues. V gave up 2 bases and J gave up 1 base, with 8 bases separating them. The germline CDR1 and CDR2 sequences are DFQATT and SNEGSKA (reference sequence). Comments on this clonotype: Its antigen is unidentified.

One entry per CDR3 protein, called by TCRdb with MiXCR from the 5' RACE reads. The table records around 9,800 distinct CDR3 sequences, around 22% of them present only once. Source: PBMCs, taken at surgery. The TCR comes from a female donor with early-stage non-small cell lung cancer. The rearrangement joins TRBV20-1 to TRBJ2-5; D is unclear. CDR3 nucleotides: TGCAGTGCTAGATCTGGGGTCCAAGAGACCCAGTACTTC. Amino acids: CSARSGVQETQYF.